Listed below are T cell receptor beta chains from one sample, sequenced in a study of T cells in Graves' hyperthyroidism and ophthalmopathy. Via MiXCR, TCRdb re-called the multiplex PCR reads, giving one row per CDR3 protein. The sample has 300,000 to 350,000 distinct CDR3 sequences, less than 20% seen once. What was sequenced was blood. Receptors originate from a woman between 40 and 50 years old with Graves' ophthalmopathy. Both conserved end residues are part of each CDR3. A D gene is named only where the DNA matches it firmly. Part of the rows lack a size; the others show once, few, many or a class for expanded clones.

j_call: TRBJ1-2
clone_size: .
d_call: .
v_call: TRBV6-5
cdr3_aa: CASSYKGSYGYTF
cdr3_nt: TGTGCCAGCAGTTATAAGGGGTCCTATGGCTACACCTTC

j_call: TRBJ2-7
clone_size: few
d_call: TRBD2
v_call: TRBV7-2
cdr3_aa: CASSLAGGTKYEQYF
cdr3_nt: TGTGCCAGCAGCTTAGCGGGCGGGACTAAGTACGAGCAGTACTTC

j_call: TRBJ1-5
clone_size: .
d_call: .
v_call: TRBV20-1
cdr3_aa: CSARDKIFPTQEGNQPQHF
cdr3_nt: TGCAGTGCTAGAGACAAGATCTTTCCGACACAGGAGGGCAATCAGCCCCAGCATTTT

j_call: TRBJ2-5
clone_size: .
d_call: TRBD1
v_call: TRBV24-1
cdr3_aa: CATSDAESRTGEMETQYF
cdr3_nt: TGTGCCACCAGTGATGCCGAATCCAGGACAGGGGAGATGGAGACCCAGTACTTC

j_call: TRBJ2-7
clone_size: many
d_call: TRBD1
v_call: TRBV9
cdr3_aa: CASSPSTGASTEQYF
cdr3_nt: TGTGCCAGCAGCCCTTCGACAGGGGCATCGACCGAGCAGTACTTC

j_call: TRBJ2-1
clone_size: many
d_call: .
v_call: TRBV24-1
cdr3_aa: CATSPEGLLHEQFF
cdr3_nt: TGTGCCACCAGTCCGGAGGGCCTCTTGCATGAGCAGTTCTTC

j_call: TRBJ2-3
clone_size: many
d_call: TRBD1
v_call: TRBV2
cdr3_aa: CASSELGGGTGSDTQYF
cdr3_nt: TGTGCCAGCAGTGAACTTGGTGGGGGGACAGGCTCAGATACGCAGTATTTT

j_call: TRBJ2-2
clone_size: once
d_call: .
v_call: TRBV29-1
cdr3_aa: CSVDEASATLTGELFF
cdr3_nt: TGCAGCGTTGACGAGGCTAGCGCGACTCTCACCGGGGAGCTGTTTTTT

j_call: TRBJ1-5
clone_size: .
d_call: TRBD1
v_call: TRBV19
cdr3_aa: CASSIPDRAAQPQHF
cdr3_nt: TGTGCCAGTAGTATCCCTGACAGGGCGGCTCAGCCCCAGCATTTT

j_call: TRBJ1-3
clone_size: many
d_call: .
v_call: TRBV7-2
cdr3_aa: CASSLGDLQDTIYF
cdr3_nt: TGTGCCAGCAGCCTAGGGGACTTGCAGGACACCATATATTTT

j_call: TRBJ1-2
clone_size: .
d_call: .
v_call: TRBV19
cdr3_aa: CASSNRDLRAYGYTF
cdr3_nt: TGTGCCAGTAGTAACCGGGACCTAAGGGCCTATGGCTACACCTTC

j_call: TRBJ1-1
clone_size: .
d_call: .
v_call: TRBV7-9
cdr3_aa: CASSLGTTSSTEAFF
cdr3_nt: TGTGCCAGCAGCTTAGGAACGACAAGTTCGACTGAAGCTTTCTTT

j_call: TRBJ1-5
clone_size: many
d_call: .
v_call: TRBV25-1
cdr3_aa: CATSMANPMGQPQHF
cdr3_nt: TGTGCCACCTCTATGGCTAATCCGATGGGTCAGCCCCAGCATTTT

j_call: TRBJ2-7
clone_size: .
d_call: TRBD1
v_call: TRBV27
cdr3_aa: CASSFQGVGRQYF
cdr3_nt: TGTGCCAGCAGTTTTCAGGGGGTCGGTAGGCAGTACTTC

j_call: TRBJ2-5
clone_size: many
d_call: TRBD2
v_call: TRBV7-9
cdr3_aa: CASSLEGGGQETQYF
cdr3_nt: TGTGCCAGCAGCTTAGAGGGCGGGGGGCAAGAGACCCAGTACTTC

j_call: TRBJ2-7
clone_size: .
d_call: .
v_call: TRBV19
cdr3_aa: CASSDVTLLYEQSF
cdr3_nt: TGTGCCAGTTCTGATGTGACATTACTCTACGAGCAGTCCTTC

j_call: TRBJ2-1
clone_size: many
d_call: .
v_call: TRBV11-2
cdr3_aa: CASSLEARANEQFF
cdr3_nt: TGTGCCAGCAGCTTAGAAGCTCGAGCCAATGAGCAGTTCTTC

j_call: TRBJ1-1
clone_size: many
d_call: .
v_call: TRBV25-1
cdr3_aa: CASSEYFGGPGNTEAFF
cdr3_nt: TGTGCCAGCAGTGAATATTTTGGAGGCCCGGGGAACACTGAAGCTTTCTTT

j_call: TRBJ1-1
clone_size: many
d_call: .
v_call: TRBV7-9
cdr3_aa: CASIEITEAFF
cdr3_nt: TGTGCCAGCATCGAGATCACTGAAGCTTTCTTT

j_call: TRBJ2-5
clone_size: .
d_call: .
v_call: TRBV18
cdr3_aa: CASSPTGLKETQYF
cdr3_nt: TGTGCCAGCTCACCAACAGGGTTAAAAGAGACCCAGTACTTC

j_call: TRBJ2-5
clone_size: many
d_call: .
v_call: TRBV4-2
cdr3_aa: CASSQEAAGLETQYF
cdr3_nt: TGTGCCAGCAGCCAAGAGGCGGCAGGGTTGGAGACCCAGTACTTC

j_call: TRBJ1-5
clone_size: many
d_call: .
v_call: TRBV28
cdr3_aa: CATNQGYNQPQHF
cdr3_nt: TGTGCCACCAATCAGGGTTACAATCAGCCCCAGCATTTT

j_call: TRBJ2-2
clone_size: few
d_call: TRBD2
v_call: TRBV11-2
cdr3_aa: CASSLRAGGNTGELFF
cdr3_nt: TGTGCCAGCAGCTTAAGAGCGGGAGGGAACACCGGGGAGCTGTTTTTT

j_call: TRBJ1-2
clone_size: many
d_call: TRBD1
v_call: TRBV12-3/TRBV12-4
cdr3_aa: CASRQTGEGEGYTF
cdr3_nt: TGTGCCAGCAGACAGACAGGGGAAGGAGAGGGCTACACCTTC

j_call: TRBJ1-2
clone_size: many
d_call: .
v_call: TRBV6-5
cdr3_aa: CASSYGGYGYTF
cdr3_nt: TGTGCCAGCAGTTACGGGGGCTATGGCTACACCTTC

j_call: TRBJ1-5
clone_size: once
d_call: .
v_call: TRBV12-3/TRBV12-4
cdr3_aa: CASSLVQGPQPQHF
cdr3_nt: TGTGCCAGCAGTTTAGTCCAGGGTCCTCAGCCCCAGCATTTT

j_call: TRBJ2-7
clone_size: many
d_call: .
v_call: TRBV15
cdr3_aa: CATSRGRGNEQYF
cdr3_nt: TGTGCCACCAGCAGAGGGAGGGGAAACGAGCAGTACTTC

j_call: TRBJ1-5
clone_size: many
d_call: .
v_call: TRBV6-2/TRBV6-3
cdr3_aa: CASSPGVRDQPQHF
cdr3_nt: TGTGCCAGCAGCCCCGGGGTGAGGGATCAGCCCCAGCATTTT

j_call: TRBJ1-2
clone_size: .
d_call: .
v_call: TRBV6-1
cdr3_aa: CASSQRRGGYTF
cdr3_nt: TGTGCCAGCAGCCAAAGAAGAGGTGGCTACACCTTC

j_call: TRBJ1-2
clone_size: many
d_call: .
v_call: TRBV29-1
cdr3_aa: CSVRANGYTF
cdr3_nt: TGCAGCGTTCGGGCAAACGGCTACACCTTC

j_call: TRBJ2-2
clone_size: many
d_call: .
v_call: TRBV29-1
cdr3_aa: CSVKARVTGELFF
cdr3_nt: TGCAGCGTTAAGGCCAGGGTCACCGGGGAGCTGTTTTTT

j_call: TRBJ2-7
clone_size: many
d_call: .
v_call: TRBV7-2
cdr3_aa: CASSFEGIPSYEQYF
cdr3_nt: TGTGCCAGCAGCTTTGAGGGGATACCTTCCTACGAGCAGTACTTC

j_call: TRBJ2-5
clone_size: many
d_call: .
v_call: TRBV28
cdr3_aa: CASSGPGHQQETQYF
cdr3_nt: TGTGCCAGCAGTGGGCCGGGACACCAACAAGAGACCCAGTACTTC

j_call: TRBJ1-3
clone_size: many
d_call: .
v_call: TRBV29-1
cdr3_aa: CSVFHDNTIYF
cdr3_nt: TGCAGCGTCTTCCACGACAACACCATATATTTT

j_call: TRBJ2-6
clone_size: .
d_call: .
v_call: TRBV28
cdr3_aa: CASRTHRDGFSGANVLTF
cdr3_nt: TGTGCCAGCAGGACACACAGGGATGGATTCTCTGGGGCCAACGTCCTGACTTTC

j_call: TRBJ2-7
clone_size: many
d_call: TRBD1
v_call: TRBV6-1
cdr3_aa: CASSEARTGKSSYEQYF
cdr3_nt: TGTGCCAGCAGTGAAGCGCGGACAGGGAAGAGCTCCTACGAGCAGTACTTC

j_call: TRBJ2-2
clone_size: .
d_call: .
v_call: TRBV4-1
cdr3_aa: CASSHPAAAELFF
cdr3_nt: TGCGCCAGCAGCCATCCCGCGGCCGCCGAGCTGTTTTTT

j_call: TRBJ2-5
clone_size: .
d_call: .
v_call: TRBV20-1
cdr3_aa: CSAIIEGAETQYF
cdr3_nt: TGCAGTGCTATTATTGAGGGTGCAGAGACCCAGTACTTC

j_call: TRBJ1-5
clone_size: many
d_call: .
v_call: TRBV19
cdr3_aa: CASSIVWRNNQPQHF
cdr3_nt: TGTGCCAGTAGTATAGTGTGGCGGAACAATCAGCCCCAGCATTTT

j_call: TRBJ2-7
clone_size: .
d_call: .
v_call: TRBV20-1
cdr3_aa: CSATGASYEQYF
cdr3_nt: TGCAGTGCTACAGGGGCTTCCTACGAGCAGTACTTC

j_call: TRBJ2-4
clone_size: many
d_call: TRBD1
v_call: TRBV12-3/TRBV12-4
cdr3_aa: CASSSGTGLQYF
cdr3_nt: TGTGCCAGCAGCTCAGGGACAGGGCTTCAGTACTTC

j_call: TRBJ1-5
clone_size: many
d_call: .
v_call: TRBV20-1
cdr3_aa: CSAEDSNNQPQHF
cdr3_nt: TGCAGTGCTGAGGACAGTAACAATCAGCCCCAGCATTTT

j_call: TRBJ2-2
clone_size: few
d_call: .
v_call: TRBV4-1
cdr3_aa: CASSQVGQPNTGELFF
cdr3_nt: TGCGCCAGCAGCCAAGTTGGCCAGCCGAACACCGGGGAGCTGTTTTTT

j_call: TRBJ1-2
clone_size: many
d_call: .
v_call: TRBV28
cdr3_aa: CASRPSGGPHTF
cdr3_nt: TGTGCCAGCAGGCCATCGGGGGGCCCCCACACCTTC

j_call: TRBJ2-7
clone_size: few
d_call: .
v_call: TRBV30
cdr3_aa: CAWSSGPAYEQYF
cdr3_nt: TGTGCCTGGAGTTCCGGACCGGCTTACGAGCAGTACTTC